The sequence of this T cell receptor beta chain was determined in a study of cytomegalovirus exposure and HLA in healthy donors. PCR employed 60 Vbeta and 13 Jbeta primers. Some clones are missing from TCRdb's copy, which holds only in-frame ones; the method was immunoSEQ multiplex PCR. The table records about 120,000 clones, 77% of them present only once. Losses at the gene ends were 8 bases for V and 7 bases for J; bases not matched to a gene: 6. Germline CDR1 is MNHEY and CDR2 is SMNVEV (reference sequence). The CDR3 contains 13 residues. Sample: PBMCs. This rearrangement joins TRBV27 to TRBJ1-5, with TRBD1 matching 9 bases. The sequence came from a human donor in good health. The CDR3 DNA sequence: TGTGCCAGCGGGGACAGGGTGGGACAGCCCCAGCATTTT. Translating it yields CASGDRVGQPQHF.